The clone carrying this T cell receptor beta chain appeared a few times. Antigen unknown. The record originates from a study of blood T cells in healthy people across ages. Whole-study results and caveats: While age rose, TCR beta diversity per million T cells dropped in a roughly linear way.

Germline loops: CDR1 MGHRA, CDR2 YSYEKL. The CDR3 extends over 14 amino acids. With 1 base removed from V and 11 bases from J, the gap between germline ends came to 17 bases. Together with a sample-barcoded 5' primer, a J-beta primer mix was included in a second PCR lasting about 6 to 11 cycles. TCRdb itself ran the 5' RACE reads through MiXCR, one entry per CDR3 protein. Of around 1,000,000 distinct CDR3 sequences in the sample, approximately 25% were seen once. These data were also reused for a study on T cells of mothers and their children.

This chain uses TRBV4-1 with TRBJ2-5; no definite D call. The clonotype was recovered from a girl aged 2 to 10 in good health. Sequenced input: blood. CDR3 sequence (DNA): TGCGCCAGCAGCCAAGTTTTGGGGTATCAGGAGCAGTACTTC. Translated, it gives CASSQVLGYQEQYF.